The T cell receptor beta chain under discussion was sequenced for a study of blood T cell repertoires in COVID-19. Whole-study context: From the United States, Italy and Spain came samples of acute and convalescent COVID-19.

The table came from immunoSEQ multiplex PCR; TCRdb's copy has only in-frame clones and leaves some out. The sample lists 110,000 or so clones, approximately 90% occurring once. Germline values: CDR1 SGHRS, CDR2 YFSETQ. There are 13 residues in the CDR3. V dropped 5 bases and J dropped 3 bases, with 12 bases sitting between them. This clonotype originated in a woman aged 45-60 years with acute or convalescent COVID-19. The rearrangement uses TRBV5-1 and TRBJ2-7, with D possibly TRBD1 on 6 matching bases. The source material was peripheral blood. The CDR3 DNA follows: TGCGCCAGCAGTCCGGACAGCTTCTACGAGCAGTACTTC. Translated, it gives CASSPDSFYEQYF. Based on the CDR3 plus reference TRBV5-1 and TRBJ2-7, the full variable domain is KAGVTQTPRYLIKTRGQQVTLSCSPISGHRSVSWYQQTPGQGLQFLFEYFSETQRNKGNFPGRFSGRQFSNSRSEMNVSTLELGDSALYLCASSPDSFYEQYFGPGTRLTVT.